These T cell receptor beta chains were read from a single sample in a study of T cells after yellow fever vaccination. MiXCR, run by TCRdb on the 5' RACE reads, gives a single entry per CDR3 protein. This repertoire shows roughly 140,000 distinct CDR3 sequences, approximately 7.7% found once; its top ten account for approximately 0.67%. The specimen was CD4+ T cells sorted from PBMCs, collected 5 days after the yellow fever booster vaccination. These receptors were taken from a man aged 25-40 years who received the YFV17D yellow fever vaccine. Both conserved end residues are part of each CDR3. The order of the fields is V gene, clone size, D gene, J gene, CDR3 protein, CDR3 DNA. The D gene is left open where the match is weak. Size is stated for part of the rows, as once, few or many counts, or as a class when the clone is expanded.

V: TRBV12-3/TRBV12-4; size: few; D: TRBD1; J: TRBJ1-5; CDR3: CASSFDRGTQPQHF; DNA: TGTGCCAGCAGTTTCGACAGGGGCACTCAGCCCCAGCATTTT
V: TRBV19; size: many; D: TRBD1; J: TRBJ2-2; CDR3: CASRGQYTGELFF; DNA: TGTGCCAGTAGGGGACAGTACACCGGGGAGCTGTTTTTT
V: TRBV5-5; size: many; D: -; J: TRBJ2-1; CDR3: CASRGQNNEQFF; DNA: TGTGCCAGCAGAGGACAGAACAATGAGCAGTTCTTC
V: TRBV18; size: many; D: -; J: TRBJ1-5; CDR3: CASSPDGSNQPQHF; DNA: TGTGCCAGCTCACCGGACGGTAGCAATCAGCCCCAGCATTTT
V: TRBV7-2; size: few; D: -; J: TRBJ2-3; CDR3: CASTSHPITQYF; DNA: TGTGCCAGCACCTCTCATCCCATTACGCAGTATTTT
V: TRBV20-1; size: many; D: TRBD1; J: TRBJ1-1; CDR3: CSVRQGQDTEAFF; DNA: TGCAGTGTTCGACAGGGGCAGGACACTGAAGCTTTCTTT
V: TRBV5-4; size: -; D: TRBD1; J: TRBJ2-3; CDR3: CASRDRDRTDTQYF; DNA: TGTGCCAGCAGGGACAGGGACCGCACAGATACGCAGTATTTT
V: TRBV15; size: many; D: -; J: TRBJ1-1; CDR3: CATSRDVGTPNTEAFF; DNA: TGTGCCACCAGCAGAGATGTCGGGACCCCGAACACTGAAGCTTTCTTT
V: TRBV12-3/TRBV12-4; size: many; D: TRBD1; J: TRBJ2-4; CDR3: CASRHRGNIQYF; DNA: TGTGCCAGCAGGCACAGGGGGAACATTCAGTACTTC
V: TRBV6-1; size: many; D: -; J: TRBJ2-7; CDR3: CASSQGMRTVEQYF; DNA: TGTGCCAGCAGTCAGGGCATGAGGACGGTCGAGCAGTACTTC
V: TRBV7-2; size: many; D: -; J: TRBJ2-7; CDR3: CASPGYEQYF; DNA: TGTGCCAGCCCCGGGTACGAGCAGTACTTC
V: TRBV4-3; size: many; D: -; J: TRBJ2-2; CDR3: CASSQGRERGGELFF; DNA: TGCGCCAGCAGCCAAGGAAGAGAAAGGGGCGGGGAGCTGTTTTTT
V: TRBV7-2; size: many; D: TRBD2; J: TRBJ2-3; CDR3: CASSPPVGGLRGTQYF; DNA: TGTGCCAGCAGCCCCCCTGTGGGAGGGCTCCGGGGTACGCAGTATTTT
V: TRBV20-1; size: many; D: -; J: TRBJ2-1; CDR3: CSAASFWQFF; DNA: TGCAGTGCTGCTAGTTTCTGGCAGTTCTTC
V: TRBV7-2; size: -; D: -; J: TRBJ2-1; CDR3: CASSLRPAIGEQFF; DNA: TGTGCCAGCAGCTTACGCCCCGCAATAGGGGAGCAGTTCTTC
V: TRBV5-1; size: few; D: TRBD1; J: TRBJ2-7; CDR3: CASSWTGTGGDEQYF; DNA: TGCGCCAGCAGCTGGACCGGGACAGGGGGTGATGAGCAGTACTTC
V: TRBV5-1; size: many; D: -; J: TRBJ2-1; CDR3: CASSPDEGRDEQFF; DNA: TGCGCCAGCAGCCCAGACGAGGGTAGGGATGAGCAGTTCTTC
V: TRBV20-1; size: many; D: TRBD2; J: TRBJ2-3; CDR3: CSASMTSENTDTQYF; DNA: TGCAGTGCTAGTATGACTAGCGAGAACACAGATACGCAGTATTTT
V: TRBV18; size: -; D: TRBD2; J: TRBJ2-7; CDR3: CASSPRLAGAFHEQYF; DNA: TGTGCCAGCTCACCTCGACTAGCGGGAGCTTTCCACGAGCAGTACTTC
V: TRBV7-9; size: many; D: -; J: TRBJ2-4; CDR3: CASSSGVLSTQNIQYF; DNA: TGTGCCAGCAGCTCAGGTGTGCTGAGTACTCAAAACATTCAGTACTTC
V: TRBV7-8; size: many; D: -; J: TRBJ2-1; CDR3: CASSLARGDNEQFF; DNA: TGTGCCAGCAGCTTAGCGCGGGGCGACAATGAGCAGTTCTTC
V: TRBV2; size: many; D: TRBD1; J: TRBJ2-1; CDR3: CASRPQGARQFF; DNA: TGTGCCAGCAGGCCTCAGGGGGCTCGGCAGTTCTTC
V: TRBV6-7; size: -; D: -; J: TRBJ2-5; CDR3: CTSSLMTGEGLTSGTQYF; DNA: TGTACCAGCAGTTTAATGACGGGAGAAGGCCTAACCTCGGGGACCCAGTACTTC
V: TRBV2; size: many; D: TRBD1; J: TRBJ2-7; CDR3: CATAGTASYEQYF; DNA: TGTGCCACTGCCGGGACAGCCTCCTACGAGCAGTACTTC
V: TRBV20-1; size: many; D: TRBD2; J: TRBJ2-7; CDR3: CSADMTSGRINEQYF; DNA: TGCAGTGCAGACATGACTAGCGGGAGGATTAACGAGCAGTACTTC
V: TRBV20-1; size: many; D: -; J: TRBJ2-7; CDR3: CSAIGTLISYEQYF; DNA: TGCAGTGCTATCGGGACATTGATCTCCTACGAGCAGTACTTC
V: TRBV7-9; size: many; D: TRBD1; J: TRBJ1-2; CDR3: CASGRQGLAGYTF; DNA: TGTGCCAGCGGGAGACAGGGGCTGGCTGGCTACACCTTC
V: TRBV4-2; size: many; D: -; J: TRBJ2-5; CDR3: CASSQEGGGPKTQYF; DNA: TGTGCCAGCAGCCAAGAAGGAGGGGGCCCGAAGACCCAGTACTTC
V: TRBV19; size: few; D: TRBD2; J: TRBJ2-3; CDR3: CASSIRPSGSYGDTQYF; DNA: TGTGCCAGTAGTATACGTCCAAGCGGGAGCTATGGAGATACGCAGTATTTT
V: TRBV12-5; size: many; D: TRBD2; J: TRBJ2-7; CDR3: CASAQGLAGGYEQYF; DNA: TGTGCTAGTGCCCAGGGACTAGCGGGAGGTTACGAGCAGTACTTC
V: TRBV28; size: many; D: -; J: TRBJ2-7; CDR3: CASRPQGRPYEQYF; DNA: TGTGCCAGCAGACCCCAGGGGCGCCCCTACGAGCAGTACTTC
V: TRBV5-1; size: many; D: -; J: TRBJ2-1; CDR3: CASSLASYNEQFF; DNA: TGCGCCAGCAGCCTTGCCTCCTACAATGAGCAGTTCTTC
V: TRBV7-2; size: many; D: TRBD2; J: TRBJ2-7; CDR3: CASSLVTSGRRSEQYF; DNA: TGTGCCAGCAGCTTAGTAACTAGCGGGAGGCGGAGCGAGCAGTACTTC
V: TRBV20-1; size: many; D: -; J: TRBJ2-3; CDR3: CSARHGTHTDTQYF; DNA: TGCAGTGCTAGGCACGGGACTCACACAGATACGCAGTATTTT
V: TRBV29-1; size: many; D: -; J: TRBJ2-7; CDR3: CSVEDPRPNSYEQYF; DNA: TGCAGCGTTGAAGATCCCCGACCCAATTCCTACGAGCAGTACTTC
V: TRBV7-9; size: many; D: -; J: TRBJ2-6; CDR3: CAMRGSPGANVLTF; DNA: TGTGCCATGAGGGGCAGCCCTGGGGCCAACGTCCTGACTTTC
V: TRBV20-1; size: few; D: -; J: TRBJ2-5; CDR3: CSARISGAQETQYF; DNA: TGCAGTGCTAGAATTTCGGGGGCCCAAGAGACCCAGTACTTC
V: TRBV10-3; size: many; D: -; J: TRBJ2-7; CDR3: CAISEAGYEQYF; DNA: TGTGCCATCAGTGAGGCCGGGTACGAGCAGTACTTC
V: TRBV7-9; size: many; D: -; J: TRBJ1-2; CDR3: CASSFSVDGYTF; DNA: TGTGCCAGCAGCTTCTCTGTGGATGGCTACACCTTC
V: TRBV2; size: many; D: -; J: TRBJ1-4; CDR3: CASRDSRLEKLFF; DNA: TGTGCCAGCAGGGACAGTCGGTTGGAAAAACTGTTTTTT
V: TRBV29-1; size: many; D: -; J: TRBJ2-5; CDR3: CSVDRAGQETQYF; DNA: TGCAGCGTTGACAGGGCGGGCCAAGAGACCCAGTACTTC
V: TRBV7-2; size: many; D: -; J: TRBJ1-1; CDR3: CASSLRVAASNTEAFF; DNA: TGTGCCAGCAGCTTAAGAGTTGCAGCGTCGAACACTGAAGCTTTCTTT
V: TRBV7-2; size: many; D: TRBD2; J: TRBJ2-3; CDR3: CASSTIAGGGTDTQYF; DNA: TGTGCCAGCAGCACTATAGCGGGAGGCGGCACAGATACGCAGTATTTT
V: TRBV5-1; size: many; D: -; J: TRBJ2-3; CDR3: CASSSLRDTQYF; DNA: TGCGCCAGCAGCTCCCTTAGAGATACGCAGTATTTT
V: TRBV20-1; size: many; D: -; J: TRBJ2-5; CDR3: CSASAGIQGETQYF; DNA: TGCAGTGCTAGTGCTGGGATACAAGGGGAGACCCAGTACTTC
V: TRBV4-3; size: few; D: -; J: TRBJ2-6; CDR3: CASSSISGANLFSGANVLTF; DNA: TGCGCCAGCAGCTCGATAAGTGGGGCTAATCTTTTCTCTGGGGCCAACGTCCTGACTTTC
V: TRBV28; size: many; D: -; J: TRBJ2-2; CDR3: CASSLTGTNTGELFF; DNA: TGTGCCAGCAGTTTAACAGGGACTAACACCGGGGAGCTGTTTTTT
V: TRBV7-9; size: many; D: TRBD2; J: TRBJ2-1; CDR3: CASSSRTSPYNEQFF; DNA: TGTGCCAGCAGCTCCCGGACTAGTCCCTACAATGAGCAGTTCTTC
V: TRBV19; size: many; D: TRBD1; J: TRBJ1-4; CDR3: CASSTRTGSSEKLFF; DNA: TGTGCCAGTAGTACCCGGACAGGATCTTCGGAAAAACTGTTTTTT
V: TRBV7-2; size: many; D: TRBD1; J: TRBJ1-5; CDR3: CASSLGLGTGINQPQHF; DNA: TGTGCCAGCAGCTTAGGCCTCGGGACAGGGATCAATCAGCCCCAGCATTTT
V: TRBV20-1; size: many; D: -; J: TRBJ2-7; CDR3: CSAPVGVGTGTIF; DNA: -
V: TRBV10-3; size: many; D: -; J: TRBJ2-7; CDR3: CAIRLRDTAYEQYF; DNA: TGTGCCATCAGACTCCGGGACACAGCCTACGAGCAGTACTTC